This TCR beta chain was identified during a study of OX40 agonist ivuxolimab in advanced cancers. Study-level results: It was not determined which antigens were specifically recognized by the peripheral T cells that had undergone clonal expansion. At doses 0.1 to 3.0 mg/kg, CD4+ and CD8+ clones expanded.

Measured with immunoSEQ multiplex PCR; TCRdb has only the in-frame clones, and not every one. The sample yields 50,000 to 75,000 clones, about four fifths seen once. As regards this clone: Its target is unknown.

The CDR3 is 13 amino acids. The germline CDR1 and CDR2 sequences are SGHTA and FQGNSA. V lost 5 bases, J lost 4 bases, and 3 bases stayed unmatched. The rearrangement joins TRBV7-2 to TRBJ1-1, with 8 bases lining up with TRBD1. The sequence was obtained from an adult with an advanced solid tumor such as melanoma, head and neck, liver or kidney cancer. The sequencing used CD4+ or CD8+ T cells sorted from blood, collected in a trial of the OX40 agonist ivuxolimab. The CDR3 DNA reads TGTGCCAGCAGCCCCGGACAGGGCACTGAAGCTTTCTTT. This translates into CASSPGQGTEAFF.